The source of this TCR beta chain is a study of a mutant IDH1 vaccine in newly diagnosed glioma. Turning to the study itself: Patients got radiotherapy, temozolomide, or both beforehand, and most got both.

Time point here: week 35, safety follow-up. What each vaccine dose contained was 300 ug of mutant IDH1 20-mer peptide, accompanied by topical imiquimod. In every donor, the tumor was a new WHO grade 3 or 4 IDH1-mutant, ATRX-lost astrocytoma. Sequenced by immunoSEQ multiplex PCR; TCRdb stores in-frame clones only, minus some. The table includes about 27,000 clones, around three quarters detected once. Worth noting for this clone: Its target is unknown.

The germline CDR1 and CDR2 sequences are SGHRS and YFSETQ. CDR3 length: 17 residues. Germline trimming cut 0 bases from V and 3 bases from J; bases unmatched to any gene: 5. The specimen comprised PBMCs, sampled from a glioma patient whose treatment included an IDH1 peptide vaccine. This sequence originates from a man aged 50-60 years with glioma. V is TRBV5-1 and J is TRBJ2-6, with 8 bases identical to TRBD2. CDR3 amino acids: CASSLELAGNGANVLTF. Written as DNA, the CDR3 is TGCGCCAGCAGCTTGGAGTTAGCGGGAAATGGGGCCAACGTCCTGACTTTC. Variable domain in full (rest from reference TRBV5-1 and TRBJ2-6): KAGVTQTPRYLIKTRGQQVTLSCSPISGHRSVSWYQQTPGQGLQFLFEYFSETQRNKGNFPGRFSGRQFSNSRSEMNVSTLELGDSALYLCASSLELAGNGANVLTFGAGSRLTVL.